Below, 22 T cell receptor beta chains from the same sample are listed, as sequenced in a study of blood T cell repertoires in COVID-19. Some clones are missing from TCRdb's copy, which holds only in-frame ones; the method was immunoSEQ multiplex PCR. Counted here are about 120,000 clones, 80% to 90% occurring once; the ten biggest clones make up 25% to 35%. The source material was peripheral blood. The receptor source for this set is a woman between 65 and 79 years old with acute or convalescent COVID-19.

V gene TRBV12-3 or TRBV12-4 combines with J gene TRBJ2-3; the D gene is possibly TRBD2 (5 bases). V lost 10 bases and J lost 3, with 11 bases in between. This CDR3 is 12 amino acids long. CDR3 in DNA: TGTGCCACACACGGGGATACAGATACGCAGTATTTT. Translating gives CATHGDTDTQYF.

The V and J genes are TRBV28 and TRBJ2-5; D possibly corresponds to TRBD2 (6 bases). V lost 2 bases and J 2 bases, leaving 12 bases between the germline ends. Germline CDR1 MDHEN, CDR2 SYDVKM. CDR3 size: 15 residues. The CDR3 DNA is TGTGCCAGCAGTTTAGGGGGACTTACTCAAGAGACCCAGTACTTC. It is translated as CASSLGGLTQETQYF.

The chain employs TRBV5-4 and TRBJ2-5, with D perhaps matching TRBD1 (5 bases). Germline CDR1 SGHNT, CDR2 YYREEE (reference sequence). Trimming removed 3 bases at V and 3 bases at J, with 15 bases between. CDR3 size: 15 residues. The CDR3 is CASSSMTALKETQYF. CDR3 DNA: TGTGCCAGCAGCTCGATGACAGCACTAAAAGAGACCCAGTACTTC.

The chain uses TRBV9 and TRBJ2-7; 11 bases agree with TRBD1. CDR3 length equals 15 residues. Germline lookup yields CDR1 SGDLS and CDR2 YYNGEE. The junction had 3 bases not matched to a gene; V was cut back by 0 bases and J by 4 bases. CDR3 loop: CASSVAGTGGYEQYF. CDR3 DNA: TGTGCCAGCAGCGTAGCGGGGACAGGGGGGTACGAGCAGTACTTC. Using reference TRBV9 and TRBJ2-7 for the parts outside the CDR3, the full variable domain is DSGVTQTPKHLITATGQRVTLRCSPRSGDLSVYWYQQSLDQGLQFLIQYYNGEERAKGNILERFSAQQFPDLHSELNLSSLELGDSALYFCASSVAGTGGYEQYFGPGTRLTVT.

The genes are TRBV28 and TRBJ2-5; D remains ambiguous. Trimming shortened V by 3 bases and J by 2 bases, and 13 bases separated the two germline ends. The CDR3 has 15 amino acids. The germline V gene encodes CDR1 MDHEN and CDR2 SYDVKM. CDR3 region: CASSFSASWQETQYF. The CDR3 nucleotides read TGTGCCAGCAGTTTCTCGGCTAGTTGGCAAGAGACCCAGTACTTC.

The chain has TRBV28 and TRBJ1-5; D ambiguous. The germline V gene encodes CDR1 MDHEN and CDR2 SYDVKM. With 2 bases removed from V and 0 bases from J, the gap between germline ends came to 8 bases. The length of the CDR3 is 15 residues. This CDR3 is CASSLNSYSNQPQHF. CDR3 DNA: TGTGCCAGCAGTTTAAACAGTTATAGCAATCAGCCCCAGCATTTT.

V usage is TRBV11-2 and J usage is TRBJ1-1, with no clear D. CDR3 length: 14 amino acids. CDR1 is SGHAT and CDR2 is FQNNGV in the germline V gene. The germline V and J ends were trimmed by 5 bases and 6 bases, with 16 bases remaining between them. CDR3 sequence: CASSRPLTSPEAFF. CDR3 DNA sequence: TGTGCCAGCAGCCGACCCTTGACATCTCCTGAAGCTTTCTTT.

The rearrangement uses TRBV10-1 and TRBJ1-1; no reliable D call. The CDR3 is 12 residues long. CDR1 is WNHNN, CDR2 SYGVQD, per germline (reference sequence). The V end was cut by 3 bases, the J end by 4 bases, with 6 bases between. This chain's CDR3 is CASSDRGTEAFF. Written as DNA, the CDR3 is TGCGCCAGCAGTGACCGAGGCACTGAAGCTTTCTTT.

The genes are TRBV2 and TRBJ1-1; D is perhaps TRBD1 (6 bases). The CDR3 runs 16 residues. Trimming pared 0 bases from V and 4 bases from J, leaving 15 bases between. The germline V gene encodes CDR1 SNHLY and CDR2 FYNNEI. The CDR3, as DNA: TGTGCCAGCAGTGAAGCGCTGGGGGGGGCCGGCACTGAAGCTTTCTTT. It yields the protein CASSEALGGAGTEAFF. Using reference TRBV2 and TRBJ1-1 for the parts outside the CDR3, the full variable domain is EPEVTQTPSHQVTQMGQEVILRCVPISNHLYFYWYRQILGQKVEFLVSFYNNEISEKSEIFDDQFSVERPDGSNFTLKIRSTKLEDSAMYFCASSEALGGAGTEAFFGQGTRLTVV.

The chain uses TRBV9 and TRBJ2-7; maybe TRBD2 (6 bases). CDR1 is SGDLS and CDR2 is YYNGEE in the germline V gene. The CDR3 has 13 residues. V lost 2 bases, J lost 7 bases, and 13 bases lay in between. In nucleotides, the CDR3 is TGTGCCAGCAGCGTGGACGGCGGGGTTGAGCAGTACTTC. Translation gives CASSVDGGVEQYF. The whole variable domain, remainder taken from reference TRBV9 and TRBJ2-7, is DSGVTQTPKHLITATGQRVTLRCSPRSGDLSVYWYQQSLDQGLQFLIQYYNGEERAKGNILERFSAQQFPDLHSELNLSSLELGDSALYFCASSVDGGVEQYFGPGTRLTVT.

The rearrangement links TRBV5-5 to TRBJ2-2; D might be TRBD2 (7 bases). The length of the CDR3 is 17 residues. Germline V gene data show CDR1 as SGHKS and CDR2 as YYEKEE (reference sequence). V shed 1 base and J shed 1 base, with 14 bases lying between them. The CDR3 DNA follows: TGTGCCAGCAGCTTGACGGGGGGCAGAGTGAACACCGGGGAGCTGTTTTTT. Translated: CASSLTGGRVNTGELFF.

The chain joins TRBV14 to TRBJ1-4, with a possible D match to TRBD1 (6 bases). The V gene lost 5 bases and the J gene lost 8 bases, with 21 bases spanning the gap. The V gene's germline CDR1 is SGHDN and CDR2 FVKESK. The CDR3 is 16 residues long. The CDR3 DNA reads as TGTGCCAGCAGCTCAAGATATGGTGCAGGGGAAGAAAAACTGTTTTTT. Translated: CASSSRYGAGEEKLFF.

The chain links TRBV4-1 to TRBJ1-5, with D possibly TRBD1 on 6 matching bases. The length of the CDR3 is 14 residues. Trimming took off 1 base at V and 4 bases at J, with 8 bases between the two ends. Germline V gene sequence: CDR1 MGHRA, CDR2 YSYEKL. The CDR3 DNA sequence: TGCGCCAGCAGCCAAGCAGGGGCAAATCAGCCCCAGCATTTT. Protein: CASSQAGANQPQHF.

This chain links TRBV4-1 with TRBJ1-6; 8 nucleotides line up with TRBD1. The germline CDR1 and CDR2 sequences are MGHRA and YSYEKL. The CDR3 is 15 amino acids. V was clipped by 1 base and J by 4 bases; unmatched bases: 0. CDR3 sequence (DNA): TGCGCCAGCAGCCAAGGACAGGGGTATAATTCACCCCTCCACTTT. Amino acids: CASSQGQGYNSPLHF.

CDR3 bases: TGTGCCACCAGCACTACCCAGGGGCTTAATGAAAAACTGTTTTTT. Amino acid sequence: CATSTTQGLNEKLFF. This chain joins TRBV15 and TRBJ1-4; weak D call: TRBD1 (6 bases). Germline V CDR1 and CDR2: LNHNV, YYDKDF (reference sequence). Trimming took 4 bases from V and 4 from J, leaving 13 bases between them. This CDR3 comprises 15 residues.

The gene calls are TRBV19 and TRBJ1-1, with a tentative D call TRBD1 (6 bases). This CDR3 contains 14 residues. Germline V gene data show CDR1 as LNHDA and CDR2 as SQIVND (reference sequence). Deletions cut 0 bases from V and 4 bases from J, with 9 bases between. In DNA, the CDR3 is TGTGCCAGTAGTATAGACAGGGGCCCCACTGAAGCTTTCTTT. Translated, it gives CASSIDRGPTEAFF.

The rearrangement joins TRBV12-3 or TRBV12-4 to TRBJ1-6, with no clear D. This CDR3 has 13 residues. The V end lost 5 bases, the J end lost 8 bases, and 10 bases lay between the germline ends. The CDR3 protein is CASSLDGDSPLHF. CDR3 nucleotides: TGTGCCAGCAGTCTGGACGGGGATTCACCCCTCCACTTT.

This clone appeared a few times. This chain joins TRBV28 and TRBJ1-2; 10 bases agree with TRBD1. The CDR3 loop spans 15 amino acids. Germline V gene data show CDR1 as MDHEN and CDR2 as SYDVKM. The V gene end was trimmed by 4 bases and the J gene end by 5 bases; junction bases not matched to a gene: 7. The CDR3 loop is CASSSPGQGRYGYTF. Here the CDR3 DNA reads TGTGCCAGCAGTTCGCCGGGACAGGGGAGGTATGGCTACACCTTC.

The chain couples TRBV29-1 to TRBJ1-1; TRBD1 matches 8 bases. This CDR3 region has 14 residues. V shed 2 bases, J shed 5 bases, and the junction held 7 bases outside the gene matches. In germline, CDR1 is SQVTM, CDR2 ANQGSEA. CDR3 loop: CSVEIRTGMTEAFF. CDR3 coding DNA: TGCAGCGTTGAAATCCGGACAGGGATGACTGAAGCTTTCTTT.

The V and J genes are TRBV7-9 and TRBJ1-4, with D tentatively TRBD1 (6 bases). The germline V gene encodes CDR1 SEHNR and CDR2 FQNEAQ (reference sequence). Trimming removed 5 bases from V and 4 bases from J, with 14 bases in between. The CDR3 consists of 15 residues. DNA of the CDR3: TGTGCCAGCAGCCCAAAGGACAGAAGTAATGAAAAACTGTTTTTT. This sequence encodes CASSPKDRSNEKLFF. The entire variable domain, with the rest obtained from reference TRBV7-9 and TRBJ1-4, is as follows: DTGVSQNPRHKITKRGQNVTFRCDPISEHNRLYWYRQTLGQGPEFLTYFQNEAQLEKSRLLSDRFSAERPKGSFSTLEIQRTEQGDSAMYLCASSPKDRSNEKLFFGSGTQLSVL.

The chain has TRBV2 and TRBJ1-1; D unclear. Trimming removed 3 bases from V and 1 base from J, with 9 bases in between. The CDR3 is made up of 14 amino acids. Germline values: CDR1 SNHLY, CDR2 FYNNEI. In nucleotides, the CDR3 is TGTGCCAGCAGTGAGACTTTCAGGAACACTGAAGCTTTCTTT. This sequence encodes CASSETFRNTEAFF.

The gene calls are TRBV7-6 and TRBJ2-7, with D possibly being TRBD1 (5 bases). CDR3 length equals 16 residues. Trimming removed 2 bases from V and 5 bases from J, with 19 bases in between. Germline V lookup: CDR1 SGHVS, CDR2 FNYEAQ. The CDR3 is CASSLSRQGVQNEQYF. CDR3 nucleotide sequence: TGTGCCAGCAGCTTAAGTCGGCAGGGCGTGCAAAACGAGCAGTACTTC.